Each of the 21 T cell receptor beta chains below was sequenced from the same sample in a study of OX40 agonist ivuxolimab in advanced cancers. The data were produced by immunoSEQ multiplex PCR, yet TCRdb's version contains in-frame clones alone and is incomplete. Of about 69,000 clones listed, 90% are singletons. The sequences come from CD4+ or CD8+ T cells sorted from blood, collected in a trial of the OX40 agonist ivuxolimab. The receptor source for this set is an adult with an advanced solid tumor such as melanoma, head and neck, liver or kidney cancer.

This clone came up once. V usage is TRBV18 and J usage is TRBJ1-3, with a weak D call TRBD1 (5 bases). V dropped 2 bases and J dropped 5 bases, with 10 bases sitting between them. Looked up from germline, CDR1 is KGHSH and CDR2 is LQKENI. The CDR3 contains 14 residues. Here the CDR3 reads CASSPGTDRNTIYF. The CDR3 DNA follows: TGTGCCAGCTCACCAGGGACCGATCGAAACACCATATATTTT.

The chain links TRBV28 to TRBJ2-7; D gene ambiguous. Trimming cost V 6 bases and J 4 bases, with 16 bases left between them. CDR1 is MDHEN, CDR2 SYDVKM, per germline. CDR3 length: 14 amino acids. For the CDR3, the DNA is TGTGCCAGCAGGAATAATGGACCAAAATACGAGCAGTACTTC. Translating it yields CASRNNGPKYEQYF.

This chain joins TRBV7-2 and TRBJ2-1; 10 bases are a match to TRBD2. The CDR3 has 14 amino acids. The germline V gene encodes CDR1 SGHTA and CDR2 FQGNSA. V was pared by 7 bases and J by 7 bases, with 7 bases of the junction left unmatched. The CDR3 spells CASISLAGVNEQFF. CDR3 DNA: TGTGCCAGCATTTCTCTAGCGGGAGTTAATGAGCAGTTCTTC.

V is TRBV5-1 and J is TRBJ2-6; tentatively, D is TRBD2 (5 bases). The CDR3 totals 16 residues. Germline-derived CDR1 and CDR2 are SGHRS and YFSETQ. V dropped 1 base and J dropped 2 bases, with 10 bases sitting between them. The CDR3 here is CASSLLPRAGANVLTF. The CDR3 bases are TGCGCCAGCAGCTTGCTCCCGAGGGCTGGGGCCAACGTCCTGACTTTC.

The chain couples TRBV7-3 to TRBJ2-1, with 9 bases fitting TRBD1. Germline loops: CDR1 SGHTA, CDR2 FQGTGA. J lost 7 bases, V lost 5 bases, and 12 bases had no gene match. The CDR3 spans 16 residues. The CDR3 loop is CASSQGVGQGSNEQFF. The DNA for the CDR3 is TGTGCCAGCAGCCAAGGGGTGGGACAGGGAAGTAATGAGCAGTTCTTC.

This clone was found a few times. Here the CDR3 reads CASSTGSRQQFF. CDR3 sequence (DNA): TGTGCCAGTTCCACAGGGTCCCGGCAGCAGTTCTTC. The V call is TRBV2, the J call TRBJ2-1; tentative D call: TRBD1 (6 bases). V was pared by 9 bases and J by 11 bases, with 17 bases between. Per the germline V gene, CDR1 is SNHLY and CDR2 is FYNNEI. The CDR3 has 12 residues.

This chain connects TRBV11-2 to TRBJ1-1; D possibly corresponds to TRBD1 (5 bases). The CDR3 runs 15 residues. Germline CDR1 and CDR2: SGHAT and FQNNGV. Deletions cut 5 bases from V and 3 bases from J, with 16 bases between. The CDR3 sequence: CASSRPQGRDTEAFF. The CDR3 nucleotides read TGTGCCAGCAGCAGGCCCCAGGGTCGGGACACTGAAGCTTTCTTT. The whole variable domain, filled in from reference TRBV11-2 and TRBJ1-1, reads EAGVAQSPRYKIIEKRQSVAFWCNPISGHATLYWYQQILGQGPKLLIQFQNNGVVDDSQLPKDRFSAERLKGVDSTLKIQPAKLEDSAVYLCASSRPQGRDTEAFFGQGTRLTVV.

V is TRBV27 and J is TRBJ2-7; 7 bases fit TRBD1. CDR1 is MNHEY, CDR2 SMNVEV, per germline (reference sequence). V was pared by 4 bases and J by 2 bases, with 8 bases of the junction left unmatched. The CDR3 covers 15 residues. The DNA for the CDR3 is TGTGCCAGCAGTTCACCAGGGACAGCCGCCTACGAGCAGTACTTC. This translates into CASSSPGTAAYEQYF.

The V call is TRBV9, the J call TRBJ1-4; TRBD1 aligns across 8 bases. The CDR3 is made up of 14 amino acids. Germline V gene sequence: CDR1 SGDLS, CDR2 YYNGEE. The J segment lost 8 bases and the V segment lost 7 bases, leaving 10 bases of the junction unmatched. The CDR3 loop is CASYLDRGNEKLFF. DNA for the CDR3: TGTGCCAGCTACCTCGACAGGGGAAACGAAAAACTGTTTTTT. Together with reference TRBV9 and TRBJ1-4, the CDR3 gives the full variable domain: DSGVTQTPKHLITATGQRVTLRCSPRSGDLSVYWYQQSLDQGLQFLIQYYNGEERAKGNILERFSAQQFPDLHSELNLSSLELGDSALYFCASYLDRGNEKLFFGSGTQLSVL.

This chain uses TRBV4-1 with TRBJ2-1, with TRBD2 identical over 7 bases. This CDR3 contains 15 residues. In germline, CDR1 is MGHRA, CDR2 YSYEKL. Germline trimming cut 0 bases from V and 8 bases from J; bases unmatched to any gene: 7. CDR3 in DNA: TGCGCCAGCAGCCAAGAACGGGAGGCGGGGTATGAGCAGTTCTTC. Translation gives CASSQEREAGYEQFF.

The rearrangement uses TRBV18 and TRBJ1-5; D gene unclear. Between the trimmed V and J ends, which lost 5 bases and 6 bases, there was a span of 14 bases. Germline V lookup: CDR1 KGHSH, CDR2 LQKENI. The CDR3 contains 14 residues. CDR3 residues: CASSLGPSGQPQHF. In DNA form, the CDR3 reads TGTGCCAGCTCATTGGGCCCCTCGGGTCAGCCCCAGCATTTT.

In this sample, this clone turned up a few times. V usage is TRBV7-9 and J usage is TRBJ1-4; 7 nucleotides match TRBD1. Germline assignment: CDR1 SEHNR and CDR2 FQNEAQ (reference sequence). The CDR3 extends over 14 amino acids. V shed 1 base and J 7 bases; nucleotides not matched to a gene: 3. The CDR3 DNA sequence: TGTGCCAGCAGCTTAGACAGGGGAGGTGAAAAACTGTTTTTT. It codes for CASSLDRGGEKLFF.

This rearrangement joins TRBV19 to TRBJ1-5, with 9 bases fitting TRBD1. With V trimmed by 1 base and J by 6 bases, 4 bases remained unmatched. The CDR3 has 15 amino acids. The germline V gene has CDR1 LNHDA and CDR2 SQIVND (reference sequence). The CDR3 region has the DNA TGTGCCAGTAGTATAGGGACAGGGGTTATTCAGCCCCAGCATTTT. Amino acids: CASSIGTGVIQPQHF. Combining the CDR3 with reference TRBV19 and TRBJ1-5 gives the whole variable domain DGGITQSPKYLFRKEGQNVTLSCEQNLNHDAMYWYRQDPGQGLRLIYYSQIVNDFQKGDIAEGYSVSREKKESFPLTVTSAQKNPTAFYLCASSIGTGVIQPQHFGDGTRLSIL.

J is TRBJ1-4 and V is TRBV28, with 8 bases lining up with TRBD1. The CDR3 extends over 14 amino acids. CDR1 and CDR2 from the germline V gene are MDHEN and SYDVKM. V was pared by 2 bases and J by 7 bases, with 3 bases of the junction left unmatched. This CDR3 is CASSLTGGGEKLFF. CDR3 bases: TGTGCCAGCAGTTTAACAGGGGGGGGTGAAAAACTGTTTTTT.

V is TRBV9 and J is TRBJ2-3; D unresolved. The CDR3 runs to 14 residues. V was pared by 1 base and J by 2 bases, with 8 bases between. CDR1 and CDR2 from the germline V gene are SGDLS and YYNGEE. Here the CDR3 DNA reads TGTGCCAGCAGCGTACAGGATAACACAGATACGCAGTATTTT. It specifies CASSVQDNTDTQYF. Variable domain in full (rest from reference TRBV9 and TRBJ2-3): DSGVTQTPKHLITATGQRVTLRCSPRSGDLSVYWYQQSLDQGLQFLIQYYNGEERAKGNILERFSAQQFPDLHSELNLSSLELGDSALYFCASSVQDNTDTQYFGPGTRLTVL.

J is TRBJ1-1 and V is TRBV19, with a weak D call TRBD1 (6 bases). V lost 7 bases and J 0 bases, leaving 9 bases between the germline ends. This CDR3 comprises 13 residues. Germline CDR1 reads LNHDA; CDR2 reads SQIVND (reference sequence). The CDR3 bases are TGTGCCAGTAAGGGACAATTGAACACTGAAGCTTTCTTT. Protein product: CASKGQLNTEAFF.

The chain links TRBV28 to TRBJ1-2; TRBD1 matches at 9 bases. Germline V gives CDR1 MDHEN, CDR2 SYDVKM. V lost 5 bases and J lost 0; bases outside the gene matches: 4. The length of the CDR3 is 15 residues. This CDR3 reads CASSQRQGANYGYTF. Written as DNA, the CDR3 is TGTGCCAGCAGTCAACGACAGGGGGCTAACTATGGCTACACCTTC.

This chain links TRBV19 with TRBJ2-5, with D tentatively TRBD2 (6 bases). The CDR3 totals 14 residues. Deletions cut 8 bases from V and 5 bases from J, with 18 bases between. Germline V gene sequence: CDR1 LNHDA, CDR2 SQIVND (reference sequence). The CDR3 sequence: CASAPGLGRETQYF. Written as DNA, the CDR3 is TGTGCCAGTGCCCCAGGGCTGGGGAGGGAGACCCAGTACTTC.

The chain combines TRBV18 with TRBJ2-5; D gene ambiguous. V was trimmed by 4 bases and J by 2 bases, leaving 5 bases between them. The germline V gene has CDR1 KGHSH and CDR2 LQKENI. CDR3 length equals 12 residues. CDR3 sequence (DNA): TGTGCCAGCTCACGAGATCAAGAGACCCAGTACTTC. Translated: CASSRDQETQYF.

The table lists this clone with a few counts. The V call is TRBV12-5, the J call TRBJ2-5, with D uncertain. This CDR3 spans 13 amino acids. V dropped 7 bases and J dropped 5 bases, with 14 bases sitting between them. Germline lookup yields CDR1 LGHNT and CDR2 FRNRAP. Written as DNA, the CDR3 is TGTGCTAGTGCCATAGGGATCGGCGAGACCCAGTACTTC. Protein: CASAIGIGETQYF. The full variable domain, completed using reference TRBV12-5 and TRBJ2-5, is DARVTQTPRHKVTEMGQEVTMRCQPILGHNTVFWYRQTMMQGLELLAYFRNRAPLDDSGMPKDRFSAEMPDATLATLKIQPSEPRDSAVYFCASAIGIGETQYFGPGTRLLVL.

The chain recombines TRBV6-6 with TRBJ2-7; TRBD2 agrees at 7 bases. This CDR3 spans 14 amino acids. V shed 6 bases and J 7 bases; nucleotides not matched to a gene: 12. Germline values: CDR1 MNHNY, CDR2 SVGAGI (reference sequence). CDR3 region: CASSQAGGSAEQYF. DNA for the CDR3: TGTGCCAGCAGCCAAGCGGGCGGGAGTGCTGAGCAGTACTTC.